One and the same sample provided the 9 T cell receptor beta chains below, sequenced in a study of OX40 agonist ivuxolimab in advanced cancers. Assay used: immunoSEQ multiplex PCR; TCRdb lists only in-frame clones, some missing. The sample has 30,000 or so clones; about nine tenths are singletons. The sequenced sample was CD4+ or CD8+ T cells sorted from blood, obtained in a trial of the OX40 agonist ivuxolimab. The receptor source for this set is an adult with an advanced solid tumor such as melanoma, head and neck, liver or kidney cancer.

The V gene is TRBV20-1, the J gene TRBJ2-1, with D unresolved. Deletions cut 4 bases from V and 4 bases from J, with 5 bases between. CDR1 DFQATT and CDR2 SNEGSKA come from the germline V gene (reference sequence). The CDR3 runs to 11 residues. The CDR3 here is CSAKDYNEQFF. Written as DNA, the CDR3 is TGCAGTGCTAAGGATTACAATGAGCAGTTCTTC.

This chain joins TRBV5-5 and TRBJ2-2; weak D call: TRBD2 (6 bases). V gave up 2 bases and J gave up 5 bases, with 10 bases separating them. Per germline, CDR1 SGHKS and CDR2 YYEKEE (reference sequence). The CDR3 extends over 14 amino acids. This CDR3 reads CASSFGRNTGELFF. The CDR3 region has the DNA TGTGCCAGCAGCTTCGGGAGAAATACCGGGGAGCTGTTTTTT.

CDR3 nucleotide sequence: TGTGCCAGCAGCCAGGGGGTGGCAAAGAAGGGAGCTTTCTTT. It yields the protein CASSQGVAKKGAFF. V is TRBV28 and J is TRBJ1-1; 7 bases fit TRBD1. CDR1 and CDR2 from the germline V gene are MDHEN and SYDVKM. This CDR3 comprises 14 residues. Trimming at V came to 6 bases and at J to 10 bases, leaving 14 bases not matched to a gene.

The DNA for the CDR3 is TGTGCCAGCAGCTTACGAGGGGCCTACGAGCAGTACTTC. Protein: CASSLRGAYEQYF. V usage is TRBV5-4 and J usage is TRBJ2-5; D may match TRBD1 or TRBD2 (5 bases each). With the DNA end fitting TRBJ2-7 better, the J assignment may be wrong. CDR1 is SGHNT, CDR2 YYREEE, per germline (reference sequence). The CDR3 is made up of 13 amino acids.

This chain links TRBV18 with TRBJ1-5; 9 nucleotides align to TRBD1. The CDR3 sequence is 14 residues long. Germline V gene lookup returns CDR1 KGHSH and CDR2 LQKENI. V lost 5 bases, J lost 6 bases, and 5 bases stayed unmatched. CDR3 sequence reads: CASSGTGSIQPQHF. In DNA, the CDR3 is TGTGCCAGCTCAGGGACAGGGTCGATTCAGCCCCAGCATTTT.

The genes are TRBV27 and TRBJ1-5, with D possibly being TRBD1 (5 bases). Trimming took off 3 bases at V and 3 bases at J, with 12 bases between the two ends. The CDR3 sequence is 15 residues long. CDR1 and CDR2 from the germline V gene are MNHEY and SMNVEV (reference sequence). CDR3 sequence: CASSLYAGPNQPQHF. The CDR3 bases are TGTGCCAGCAGTTTGTATGCAGGGCCCAATCAGCCCCAGCATTTT.

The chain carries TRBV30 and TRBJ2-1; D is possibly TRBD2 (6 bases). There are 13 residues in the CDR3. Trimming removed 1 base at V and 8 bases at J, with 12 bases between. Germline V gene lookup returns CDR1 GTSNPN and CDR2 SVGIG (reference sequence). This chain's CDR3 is CAWSGLGVDEQFF. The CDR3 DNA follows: TGTGCCTGGAGTGGACTAGGAGTGGATGAGCAGTTCTTC.

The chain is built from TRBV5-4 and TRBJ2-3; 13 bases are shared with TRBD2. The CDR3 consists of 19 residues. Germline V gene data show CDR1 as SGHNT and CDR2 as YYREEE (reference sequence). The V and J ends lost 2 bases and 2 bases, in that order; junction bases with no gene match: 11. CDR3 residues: CASSFLRTSGRPITDTQYF. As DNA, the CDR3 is TGTGCCAGCAGCTTCCTAAGGACTAGCGGGAGACCGATCACAGATACGCAGTATTTT.

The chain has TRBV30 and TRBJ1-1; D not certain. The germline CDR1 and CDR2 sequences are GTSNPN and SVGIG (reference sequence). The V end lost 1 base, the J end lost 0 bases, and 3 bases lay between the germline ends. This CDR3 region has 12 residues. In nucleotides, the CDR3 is TGTGCCTGGAGTGCCATGAACACTGAAGCTTTCTTT. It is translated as CAWSAMNTEAFF. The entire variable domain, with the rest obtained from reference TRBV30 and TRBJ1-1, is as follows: SQTIHQWPATLVQPVGSPLSLECTVEGTSNPNLYWYRQAAGRGLQLLFYSVGIGQISSEVPQNLSASRPQDRQFILSSKKLLLSDSGFYLCAWSAMNTEAFFGQGTRLTVV.